This T cell receptor (beta chain) was captured in a study of shared clonotypes between healthy human individuals. Germline V lookup: CDR1 SEHNR, CDR2 FQNEAQ (reference sequence). This CDR3 comprises 14 residues. The ends lost 3 bases at V and 5 bases at J; junction bases unmatched: 6. Naive CD8 populations comprised CD45RO-negative cells positively selected for CCR7, excluding terminally differentiated effector memory CD45RA+ cells. To note about this clone: Its antigen is undetermined.

Study findings and constraints: Shared across a few donors were 5% to 6% of the naive CD4 clonotypes. Expectations were that clonotype sharing among donors would be affected by sequencing depth. Few donors restricted represented genetic and exposure-history diversity.

The data were produced by immunoSEQ multiplex PCR, yet TCRdb's version contains in-frame clones alone and is incomplete. The table lists 2 million or so clones, about 95% of them singletons, with 1% to 1.3% in the top ten. The sequence came from a man aged 18 to 29 in good health. The sequenced sample consisted of naive CD8+ T cells sorted from blood. V is TRBV7-9 and J is TRBJ1-2; 7 nucleotides line up with TRBD1. CDR3 nucleotide sequence: TGTGCCAGCAGCTTGGCCGGGACAGCATATGGCTACACCTTC. Residues: CASSLAGTAYGYTF. The full variable domain, rest sourced from reference TRBV7-9 and TRBJ1-2, is DTGVSQNPRHKITKRGQNVTFRCDPISEHNRLYWYRQTLGQGPEFLTYFQNEAQLEKSRLLSDRFSAERPKGSFSTLEIQRTEQGDSAMYLCASSLAGTAYGYTFGSGTRLTVV.